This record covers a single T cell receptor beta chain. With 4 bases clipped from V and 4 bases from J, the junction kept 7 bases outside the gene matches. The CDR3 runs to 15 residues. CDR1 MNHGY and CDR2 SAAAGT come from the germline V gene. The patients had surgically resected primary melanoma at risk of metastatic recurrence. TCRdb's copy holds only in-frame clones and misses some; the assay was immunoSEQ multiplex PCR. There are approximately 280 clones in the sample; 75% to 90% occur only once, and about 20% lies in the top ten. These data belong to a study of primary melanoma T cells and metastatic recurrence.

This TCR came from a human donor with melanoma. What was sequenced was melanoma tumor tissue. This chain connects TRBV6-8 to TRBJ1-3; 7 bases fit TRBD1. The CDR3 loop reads CASSLTTGRGNTIYF. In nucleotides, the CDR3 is TGTGCCAGCAGTTTAACGACAGGGAGAGGAAACACCATATATTTT.